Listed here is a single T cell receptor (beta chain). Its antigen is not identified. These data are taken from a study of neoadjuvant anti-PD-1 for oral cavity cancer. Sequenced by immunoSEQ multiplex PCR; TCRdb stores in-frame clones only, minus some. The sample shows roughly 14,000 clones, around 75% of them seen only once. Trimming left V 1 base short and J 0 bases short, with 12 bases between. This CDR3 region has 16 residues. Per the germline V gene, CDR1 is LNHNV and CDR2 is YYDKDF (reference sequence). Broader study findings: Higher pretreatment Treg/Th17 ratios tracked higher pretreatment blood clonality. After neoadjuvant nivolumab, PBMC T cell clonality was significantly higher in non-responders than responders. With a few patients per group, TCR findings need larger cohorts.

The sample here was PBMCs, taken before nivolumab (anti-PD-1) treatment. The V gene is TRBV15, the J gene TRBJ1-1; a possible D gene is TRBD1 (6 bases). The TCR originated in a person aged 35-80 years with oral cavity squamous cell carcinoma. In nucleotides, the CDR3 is TGTGCCACCAGCAGAGGAGCAGGGGTGTTGAACACTGAAGCTTTCTTT. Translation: CATSRGAGVLNTEAFF.